The 27 T cell receptor beta chains below all came from one sample that was sequenced in a study of T cells in Graves' hyperthyroidism and ophthalmopathy. The source material, RNA transcripts, was used to amplify TCR beta CDR3 regions. First-round RT-PCR with HTBI primers amplified the TCR CDR3 region. TCRdb called the multiplex PCR reads again in MiXCR, with one record for every CDR3 protein. The data hold about 560,000 distinct CDR3 sequences, with around 15% observed a single time. Sequencing used blood. Receptors were obtained from a woman between 18 and 29 years old with Graves' hyperthyroidism.

V and J are TRBV9 and TRBJ2-3, with 10 bases that match TRBD2. CDR1 is SGDLS, CDR2 YYNGEE, per germline. CDR3 length equals 17 residues. J was trimmed by 4 bases and V by 4 bases; bases with no gene match: 12. The CDR3 DNA reads as TGTGCCAGCAGCAGAAGGGGACTAGCGAATTTTCCAGATACGCAGTATTTT. Translating it yields CASSRRGLANFPDTQYF. Drawing the rest from reference TRBV9 and TRBJ2-3, the complete variable domain is DSGVTQTPKHLITATGQRVTLRCSPRSGDLSVYWYQQSLDQGLQFLIQYYNGEERAKGNILERFSAQQFPDLHSELNLSSLELGDSALYFCASSRRGLANFPDTQYFGPGTRLTVL.

This clonotype was counted ten times or more. The chain recombines TRBV7-8 with TRBJ2-2, with unresolved D. Trimming shortened V by 2 bases and J by 1 base, and 5 bases separated the two germline ends. CDR3 length: 14 residues. Per the germline V gene, CDR1 is SGHVS and CDR2 is FQNEAQ. The CDR3 loop reads CASSLLGNTGELFF. In DNA, the CDR3 is TGTGCCAGCAGCTTACTAGGGAACACCGGGGAGCTGTTTTTT.

This chain joins TRBV5-1 and TRBJ2-2; D assignment may be TRBD1 or TRBD2 (5 bases each). Per germline, CDR1 SGHRS and CDR2 YFSETQ. The CDR3 length is 13 residues. The V gene lost 7 bases and the J gene lost 6 bases, with 13 bases spanning the gap. The CDR3 is CASGGPGPGELFF. The CDR3 nucleotides read TGCGCCAGCGGCGGACCGGGGCCCGGGGAGCTGTTTTTT.

This clonotype came up a few times. The CDR3 is CATSDSSGSDEQYF. CDR3 nucleotide sequence: TGTGCCACCAGTGATTCTAGCGGGAGTGACGAGCAGTACTTC. The chain has TRBV24-1 and TRBJ2-7, with 10 bases fitting TRBD2. Germline assignment: CDR1 KGHDR and CDR2 SFDVKD. Losses at the gene ends were 2 bases for V and 5 bases for J; bases not matched to a gene: 2. CDR3 length: 14 residues.

This clonotype was observed a few times. V usage is TRBV10-3 and J usage is TRBJ2-7; TRBD2 matches at 7 bases. The CDR3 contains 18 residues. Per germline, CDR1 ENHRY and CDR2 SYGVKD. V trimming: 1 base; J trimming: 3 bases; junction bases outside the gene matches: 15. The CDR3 reads CAISEWGSSGDPDYEQYF. In DNA form, the CDR3 reads TGTGCCATCAGTGAGTGGGGATCTAGCGGCGATCCCGACTACGAGCAGTACTTC.

At least ten counts were recorded for this clonotype. The rearrangement links TRBV11-2 to TRBJ2-3; weak D call: TRBD2 (6 bases). The CDR3 is 12 amino acids. The germline CDR1 and CDR2 sequences are SGHAT and FQNNGV. V was cut by 1 base and J by 10 bases, with 9 bases left in between. The DNA of the CDR3 is TGTGCCAGCAGCTTAGGGGGGGAGGCGCAGTATTTT. Translated, it gives CASSLGGEAQYF.

This clonotype appeared many times. This rearrangement joins TRBV3-1 to TRBJ1-1; the D is unclear. The CDR3 is 14 residues long. The germline V gene encodes CDR1 LGHDT and CDR2 YNNKEL (reference sequence). The V gene lost 1 base and the J gene lost 4 bases, with 10 bases spanning the gap. The DNA for the CDR3 is TGTGCCAGCAGCCAAGGTCCCAGGTCCACTGAAGCTTTCTTT. This translates into CASSQGPRSTEAFF. The full variable domain, rest sourced from reference TRBV3-1 and TRBJ1-1, is DTAVSQTPKYLVTQMGNDKSIKCEQNLGHDTMYWYKQDSKKFLKIMFSYNNKELIINETVPNRFSPKSPDKAHLNLHINSLELGDSAVYFCASSQGPRSTEAFFGQGTRLTVV.

Note on this clonotype: This may be a read error: a much more frequent sequence differs by one nucleotide. This rearrangement joins TRBV7-8 to TRBJ2-1; a weak D match, TRBD1 (5 bases). CDR3 length equals 12 residues. Germline V gives CDR1 SGHVS, CDR2 FQNEAQ. The CDR3 DNA is TGTGCCGGCAGCTTAGCAGGGAATGAGCAGTTCTTC. As protein: CAGSLAGNEQFF.

This clonotype showed up many times. The rearrangement joins TRBV12-5 to TRBJ1-6; 10 bases line up with TRBD1. This CDR3 is built from 17 residues. CDR1 LGHNT and CDR2 FRNRAP come from the germline V gene. V lost 6 bases, J lost 9 bases, and 14 bases stayed unmatched. Here the CDR3 reads CASGRKTGTGVGSPLHF. The DNA of the CDR3 is TGTGCTAGTGGCCGAAAGACCGGGACAGGGGTAGGTTCACCCCTCCACTTT.

The chain carries TRBV4-3 and TRBJ1-6; 11 bases line up with TRBD1. After removal of 1 base from V and 7 bases from J, the junction contained 6 bases not matched to a gene. The CDR3 extends over 17 amino acids. CDR1 is LGHNA and CDR2 is YSLEER in the germline V gene. The CDR3 loop reads CASSQVTGTGGNSPLHF. The CDR3 DNA reads TGCGCCAGCAGCCAAGTCACCGGGACAGGGGGAAATTCACCCCTCCACTTT.

The chain joins TRBV19 to TRBJ2-5; 10 bases align to TRBD2. J was trimmed by 4 bases and V by 4 bases; bases with no gene match: 6. Germline CDR1 is LNHDA and CDR2 is SQIVND (reference sequence). The CDR3 is 15 amino acids. CDR3 residues: CASSRVGLARETQYF. In nucleotides, the CDR3 is TGTGCCAGTAGTAGAGTGGGACTAGCGAGAGAGACCCAGTACTTC.

The CDR3 spells CASSTRTSGRTDTQYF. CDR3 nucleotides: TGTGCCAGCAGTACGCGGACTAGCGGGAGGACAGATACGCAGTATTTT. The genes are TRBV6-2 or TRBV6-3 and TRBJ2-3; 14 bases line up with TRBD2. V was pared by 5 bases and J by 3 bases, with 4 bases of the junction left unmatched. This CDR3 contains 16 residues. Germline CDR1 reads MNHEY; CDR2 reads SVGEGT.

This rearrangement joins TRBV9 to TRBJ1-2; 7 bases line up with TRBD1. V shed 6 bases, J shed 3 bases, and the junction held 11 bases outside the gene matches. Germline V gives CDR1 SGDLS, CDR2 YYNGEE. The CDR3 consists of 15 residues. CDR3: CASTLGDRDYYGYTF. The CDR3 DNA sequence: TGTGCCAGCACCCTGGGGGACAGAGACTACTATGGCTACACCTTC.

The chain recombines TRBV7-9 with TRBJ2-4, with TRBD1 identical over 10 bases. J was trimmed by 0 bases and V by 3 bases; bases with no gene match: 2. Germline V gives CDR1 SEHNR, CDR2 FQNEAQ (reference sequence). CDR3 size: 16 residues. The CDR3 DNA follows: TGTGCCAGCAGCTTGACAGGGGGCAAAGCCAAAAACATTCAGTACTTC. Its protein product is CASSLTGGKAKNIQYF.

This clonotype has a count of ten or more. This chain links TRBV28 with TRBJ1-1, with D unresolved. V was cut by 9 bases and J by 4 bases, with 3 bases left in between. CDR3 length: 9 amino acids. Per the germline V gene, CDR1 is MDHEN and CDR2 is SYDVKM. CDR3 sequence: CASGTEAFF. The CDR3 DNA sequence: TGTGCCAGTGGCACTGAAGCTTTCTTT.

The chain joins TRBV12-3 or TRBV12-4 to TRBJ2-7, with no clear D. The CDR3 runs to 10 residues. The V end was cut by 7 bases, the J end by 2 bases, with 3 bases between. CDR3 amino acids: CASTPYEQYF. Here the CDR3 DNA reads TGTGCCAGCACTCCCTACGAGCAGTACTTC.

This chain uses TRBV6-5 with TRBJ2-5; 10 bases line up with TRBD2. The CDR3 sequence is 15 residues long. Trimming cost V 4 bases and J 9 bases; bases outside gene matches: 11. Germline V gene lookup returns CDR1 MNHEY and CDR2 SVGAGI. The CDR3 DNA follows: TGTGCCAGCAGTTTGAGTACTAGCGGGAAGGGGTCCCAGTACTTC. This encodes CASSLSTSGKGSQYF.

This clonotype appeared a few times. V and J are TRBV7-9 and TRBJ2-3, with a possible D match to TRBD1 (5 bases). V was trimmed by 1 base and J by 1 base, leaving 15 bases between them. Germline CDR1 SEHNR, CDR2 FQNEAQ (reference sequence). This CDR3 is built from 17 residues. CDR3: CASSLVQARWGTDTQYF. CDR3 nucleotide sequence: TGTGCCAGCAGCTTAGTACAGGCGAGATGGGGCACAGATACGCAGTATTTT.

J is TRBJ1-1 and V is TRBV12-3 or TRBV12-4; D unclear. The V end lost 11 bases, the J end lost 1 base, and 8 bases lay between the germline ends. This CDR3 is built from 11 residues. CDR3 amino acids: CAAAGNTEAFF. The CDR3 DNA reads TGTGCCGCCGCCGGGAACACTGAAGCTTTCTTT.

The chain joins TRBV6-4 to TRBJ2-1; 10 nucleotides align to TRBD2. J gave up 4 bases and V 2 bases, and 5 bases lay outside the gene matches. The germline CDR1 and CDR2 sequences are MRHNA and SNTAGT. The CDR3 contains 16 residues. CDR3 DNA: TGTGCCAGCAGTGACAGAGCGGGAGGGCTTTACAATGAGCAGTTCTTC. Residues: CASSDRAGGLYNEQFF.

The table lists this clonotype with a few counts. In DNA, the CDR3 is TGTGCCAGCAGCAAAACGCCGGGACTGGTGAACACTGAAGCTTTCTTT. Translating gives CASSKTPGLVNTEAFF. The rearrangement uses TRBV5-4 and TRBJ1-1, with a tentative D call TRBD1 (5 bases). The CDR3 spans 16 residues. Per the germline V gene, CDR1 is SGHNT and CDR2 is YYREEE (reference sequence). Trimming removed 4 bases from V and 0 bases from J, with 16 bases in between.

The chain links TRBV19 to TRBJ2-1, with a possible D match to TRBD2 (5 bases). The V gene's germline CDR1 is LNHDA and CDR2 SQIVND (reference sequence). V was clipped by 4 bases and J by 4 bases, with 20 bases between them. This CDR3 has 17 residues. The CDR3 spells CASSRPMGRRGYNEQFF. CDR3 nucleotides: TGTGCCAGTAGTAGGCCTATGGGGAGACGGGGATACAATGAGCAGTTCTTC.

The sample holds one count of this clonotype. The chain employs TRBV4-2 and TRBJ2-3, with D possibly being TRBD1 or TRBD2 (5 bases each). V dropped 0 bases and J dropped 4 bases, with 14 bases sitting between them. The CDR3 consists of 16 residues. CDR1 and CDR2 from the germline V gene are LGHNA and YNFKEQ. The CDR3 loop reads CASSQDPGAGPDTQYF. The CDR3 DNA sequence: TGTGCCAGCAGCCAAGATCCTGGGGCGGGCCCAGATACGCAGTATTTT.

This clonotype has a handful of counts. The rearrangement links TRBV12-3 or TRBV12-4 to TRBJ1-2; D call uncertain. The CDR3 totals 15 residues. V was cut by 4 bases and J by 4 bases, with 16 bases left in between. This chain's CDR3 is CASSSLSLLGYGYTF. The CDR3 nucleotides read TGTGCCAGCAGTTCTTTGTCTTTGCTAGGCTATGGCTACACCTTC.

This clonotype was picked up a small number of times. The gene calls are TRBV4-1 and TRBJ1-1; D remains unclear. Trimming removed 0 bases at V and 0 bases at J, with 17 bases between. Germline V gene lookup returns CDR1 MGHRA and CDR2 YSYEKL. This CDR3 is 18 amino acids long. The CDR3 loop is CASSQDPGPINMNTEAFF. As DNA, the CDR3 is TGCGCCAGCAGCCAAGATCCCGGGCCTATTAACATGAACACTGAAGCTTTCTTT.

The sample holds many counts of this clonotype. This rearrangement joins TRBV12-5 to TRBJ2-1, with 8 bases fitting TRBD2. CDR1 and CDR2 from the germline V gene are LGHNT and FRNRAP. The CDR3 covers 16 residues. V lost 0 bases to trimming and J lost 9 bases; unmatched junction nucleotides: 10. Here the CDR3 DNA reads TGTGCTAGTGGTTTGGTATTGGAGCGGGAGCTCCCTGAGCAGTTCTTC. Encoded protein: CASGLVLERELPEQFF.

This clonotype was detected only a few times. The V call is TRBV19, the J call TRBJ2-6; 7 positions agree with TRBD1. J lost 0 bases, V lost 5 bases, and 4 bases had no gene match. The CDR3 spans 16 residues. In germline, CDR1 is LNHDA, CDR2 SQIVND (reference sequence). CDR3 amino acids: CASSSDRSSGANVLTF. In DNA, the CDR3 is TGTGCCAGTAGTTCGGACAGGTCCTCTGGGGCCAACGTCCTGACTTTC.